Listed below are T cell receptor beta chains from one sample, sequenced in a study of technical replicates of blood from a handful of donors. Sequencing used immunoSEQ multiplex PCR; TCRdb keeps in-frame clones, though not all of them. This sample has approximately 79,000 clones; over 90% occur once, and the top ten carry 0.25%. The material sequenced was T cells isolated from PBMCs. The source is a human donor in good health. Each CDR3 is given without its conserved first and last residue.

v_call cdr3_aa
TRBV6-5 ASSYNGRGNYEQY
TRBV2 ASSDSLGTGGDGYT
TRBV6-1 ASSEAPRGTRET
TRBV5-1 ASSLRPSLAGETQY
TRBV9 ASSLGLFNQPQH
TRBV15 ATSRDIPAGGSYEQY
TRBV4-1 ASSQVALAGPYEQY
TRBV7-9 ASSSIALSGNIQY
TRBV5-1 ASSPTGTAYEQY
TRBV6-6 ASSYTRTEGYT
TRBV9 ASRDRSNTGELF
TRBV7-9 ASSLQGSEQY
TRBV9 ASSVDMGQQPQH
TRBV28 ASSQGQARTDTQY
TRBV6-5 ASSYGGADGYT
TRBV5-4 ASSLVEANNEQF
TRBV7-9 ASSFERQPQH
TRBV29-1 SVTLRTGGLSSYEQY
TRBV6-5 ASSWTGGLPYNEQF
TRBV4-1 ASSQGTQETQY
TRBV5-1 ASSPGLAGGGEQY
TRBV4-1 ASSQLWDSYTDTQY
TRBV20-1 SAQQVGEQF
TRBV4-1 ASSQARDTQY
TRBV4-2 ASSRDLAGNNEQF
TRBV30 AFRGESGTPLH
TRBV5-6 ASSSGTGGYQETQY
TRBV5-1 ASFILSGRGEQF
TRBV27 ASSLGLAQPQH
TRBV7-8 ASSSTGTNTGELF
TRBV11-2 ASSLSLDISYEQY
TRBV28 ASSSIAGVRADTQY
TRBV7-8 ASSTYSNRGEETQY
TRBV28 ASSGASGPREQY
TRBV4-2 ASSQEILAGSLANEQF
TRBV21-1 ASSRRTRKGDEQF
TRBV5-1 ASSLLGQGNTGELF
TRBV19 ASSAVWGRGSNQPQH
TRBV18 ASILTRGETQY
TRBV29-1 SVEDIYGYT
TRBV19 ASSINPKTSALRGDEQF
TRBV2 ASSELAGRLETQY
TRBV6-6 ASRDDGAGANVLT
TRBV6-5 ASRPYSGRGYEQY
TRBV11-1 ASSRDTNNSPLH
TRBV9 ASSVTSGISEQF
TRBV30 AWSNPTGQLGETQY
TRBV10-2 ASSESANTEAF
TRBV5-1 ASSLNPDRRSYEQY
TRBV30 AWRRTGRSNYGYT
TRBV28 ASSLWGDPQH
TRBV5-1 ASPWPTGQPQH
TRBV4-1 ASSPRQGAKGSSYEQY
TRBV30 ALSPEGYNSPLH
TRBV7-8 ASSTRGQGATNYGYT
TRBV5-5 ASWFGTFGPLH
TRBV5-1 ASSYDSGGDRTGELF
TRBV5-1 ASSWGGAFQETQY
TRBV10-1 APFSYEQY